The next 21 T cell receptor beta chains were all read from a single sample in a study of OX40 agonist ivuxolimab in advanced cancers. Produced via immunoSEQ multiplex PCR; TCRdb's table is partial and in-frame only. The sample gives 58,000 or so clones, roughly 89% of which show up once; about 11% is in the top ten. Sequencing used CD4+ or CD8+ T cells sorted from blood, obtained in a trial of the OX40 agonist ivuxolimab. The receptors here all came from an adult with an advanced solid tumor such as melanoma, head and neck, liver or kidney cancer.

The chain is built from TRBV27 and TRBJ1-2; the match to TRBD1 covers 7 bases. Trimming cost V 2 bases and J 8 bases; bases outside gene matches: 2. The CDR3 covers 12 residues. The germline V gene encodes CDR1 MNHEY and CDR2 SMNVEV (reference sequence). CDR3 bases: TGTGCCAGCAGTTTACAGGGACAGGGCTACACCTTC. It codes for CASSLQGQGYTF.

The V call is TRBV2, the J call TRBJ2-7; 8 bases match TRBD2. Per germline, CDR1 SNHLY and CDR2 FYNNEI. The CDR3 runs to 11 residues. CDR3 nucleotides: TGTACCTCCGGGACTAGTGTTGAGCAGTACTTC. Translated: CTSGTSVEQYF.

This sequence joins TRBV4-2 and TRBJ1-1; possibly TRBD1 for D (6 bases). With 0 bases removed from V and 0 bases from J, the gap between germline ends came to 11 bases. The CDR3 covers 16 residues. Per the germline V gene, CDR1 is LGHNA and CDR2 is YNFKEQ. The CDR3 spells CASSQDGTLMNTEAFF. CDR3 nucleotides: TGTGCCAGCAGCCAAGACGGGACATTAATGAACACTGAAGCTTTCTTT.

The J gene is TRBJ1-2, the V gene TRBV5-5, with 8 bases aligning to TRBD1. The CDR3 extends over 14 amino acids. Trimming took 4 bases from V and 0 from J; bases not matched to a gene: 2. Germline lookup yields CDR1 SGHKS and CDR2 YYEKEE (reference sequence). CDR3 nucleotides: TGTGCCAGCAGCACCAGGGGGCCTAACTATGGCTACACCTTC. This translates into CASSTRGPNYGYTF.

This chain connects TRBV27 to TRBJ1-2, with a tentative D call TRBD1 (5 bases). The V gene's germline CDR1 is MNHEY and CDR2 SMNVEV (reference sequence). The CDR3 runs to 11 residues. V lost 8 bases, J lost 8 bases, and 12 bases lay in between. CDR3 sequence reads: CASWGTAGYTF. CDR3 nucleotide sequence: TGTGCCAGCTGGGGCACAGCCGGCTACACCTTC.

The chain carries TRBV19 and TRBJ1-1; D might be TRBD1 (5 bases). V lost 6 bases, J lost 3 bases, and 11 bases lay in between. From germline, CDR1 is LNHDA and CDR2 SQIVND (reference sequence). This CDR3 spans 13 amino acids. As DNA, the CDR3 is TGTGCCAGTAGAGATGGGACCTACACTGAAGCTTTCTTT. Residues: CASRDGTYTEAFF.

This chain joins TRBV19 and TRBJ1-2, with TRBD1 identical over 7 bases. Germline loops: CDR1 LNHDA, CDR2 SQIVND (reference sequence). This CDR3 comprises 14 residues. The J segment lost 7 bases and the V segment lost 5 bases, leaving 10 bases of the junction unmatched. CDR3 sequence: CASSFPGQLTGYTF. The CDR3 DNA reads TGTGCCAGTAGTTTTCCGGGACAGCTAACTGGCTACACCTTC.

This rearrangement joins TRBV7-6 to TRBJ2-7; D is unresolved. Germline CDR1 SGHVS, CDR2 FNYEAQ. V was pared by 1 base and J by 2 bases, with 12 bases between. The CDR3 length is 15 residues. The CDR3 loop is CASSLGEGHPYEQYF. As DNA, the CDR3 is TGTGCCAGCAGCTTAGGGGAAGGGCATCCCTACGAGCAGTACTTC. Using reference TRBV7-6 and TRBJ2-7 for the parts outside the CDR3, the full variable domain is GAGVSQSPRYKVTKRGQDVALRCDPISGHVSLYWYRQALGQGPEFLTYFNYEAQQDKSGLPNDRFSAERPEGSISTLTIQRTEQRDSAMYRCASSLGEGHPYEQYFGPGTRLTVT.

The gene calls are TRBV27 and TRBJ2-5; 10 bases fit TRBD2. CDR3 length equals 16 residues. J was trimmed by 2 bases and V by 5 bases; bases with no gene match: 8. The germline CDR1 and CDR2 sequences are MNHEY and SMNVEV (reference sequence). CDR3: CASSPPGLALQETQYF. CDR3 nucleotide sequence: TGTGCCAGCAGTCCTCCGGGACTAGCGCTACAAGAGACCCAGTACTTC.

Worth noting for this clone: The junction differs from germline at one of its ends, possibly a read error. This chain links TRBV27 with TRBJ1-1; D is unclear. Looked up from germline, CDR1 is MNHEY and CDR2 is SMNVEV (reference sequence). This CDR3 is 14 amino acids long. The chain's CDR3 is CASGLLGVNTEAFF. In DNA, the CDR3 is TGTGCCAGCGGTTTACTCGGGGTGAACACTGAAGCTTTCTTT.

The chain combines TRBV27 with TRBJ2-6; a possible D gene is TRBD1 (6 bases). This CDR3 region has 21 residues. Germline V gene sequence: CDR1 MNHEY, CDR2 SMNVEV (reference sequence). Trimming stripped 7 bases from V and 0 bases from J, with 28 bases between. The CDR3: CASTTGDPGHTLPSGANVLTF. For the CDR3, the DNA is TGTGCCAGCACCACGGGCGACCCGGGACACACGTTACCCTCTGGGGCCAACGTCCTGACTTTC.

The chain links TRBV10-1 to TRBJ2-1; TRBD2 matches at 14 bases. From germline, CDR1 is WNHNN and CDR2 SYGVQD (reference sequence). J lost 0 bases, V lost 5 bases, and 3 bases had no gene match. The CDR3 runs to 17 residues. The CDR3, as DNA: TGCGCCAGCAGTCCGGGGACTAGCGGGAGCTCCTACAATGAGCAGTTCTTC. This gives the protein CASSPGTSGSSYNEQFF.

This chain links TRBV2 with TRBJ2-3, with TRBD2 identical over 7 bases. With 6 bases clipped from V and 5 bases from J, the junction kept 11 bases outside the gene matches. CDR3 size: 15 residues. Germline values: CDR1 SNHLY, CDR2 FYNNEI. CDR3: CASRSNAGVRDTQYF. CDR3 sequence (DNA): TGTGCCAGCAGATCTAATGCGGGAGTGAGAGATACGCAGTATTTT.

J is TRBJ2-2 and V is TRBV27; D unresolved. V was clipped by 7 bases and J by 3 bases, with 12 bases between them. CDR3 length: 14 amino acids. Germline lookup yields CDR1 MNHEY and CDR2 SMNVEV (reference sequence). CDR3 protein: CASNPVGDTGELFF. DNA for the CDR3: TGTGCCAGCAACCCGGTTGGGGACACCGGGGAGCTGTTTTTT.

For the CDR3, the DNA is TGTGCCATAAGCACTTCGGGCACCGGGGAGCTGTTTTTT. It translates to CAISTSGTGELFF. The chain uses TRBV10-3 and TRBJ2-2; D unclear. CDR3 size: 13 residues. Germline CDR1 is ENHRY and CDR2 is SYGVKD. The germline V and J ends were trimmed by 9 bases and 4 bases, with 12 bases remaining between them.

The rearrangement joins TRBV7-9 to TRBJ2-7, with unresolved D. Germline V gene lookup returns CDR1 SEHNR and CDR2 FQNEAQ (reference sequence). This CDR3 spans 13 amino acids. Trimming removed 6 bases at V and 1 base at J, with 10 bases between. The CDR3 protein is CASRKGSSYEQYF. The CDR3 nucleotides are TGTGCCAGCAGAAAAGGATCATCCTACGAGCAGTACTTC.

CDR3 DNA sequence: TGTGCCAGCAGTTCAGAGTTTTTCGGGCCCCAGCATTTT. Translating it yields CASSSEFFGPQHF. The chain employs TRBV27 and TRBJ1-5; no firm D call. Germline V gives CDR1 MNHEY, CDR2 SMNVEV (reference sequence). The V end was cut by 4 bases, the J end by 9 bases, with 13 bases between. The CDR3 is 13 amino acids.

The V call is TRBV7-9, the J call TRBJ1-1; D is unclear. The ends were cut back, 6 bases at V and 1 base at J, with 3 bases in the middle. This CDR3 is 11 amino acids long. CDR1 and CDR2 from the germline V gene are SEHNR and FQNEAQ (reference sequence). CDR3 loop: CASRQNTEAFF. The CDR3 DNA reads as TGTGCCAGCAGGCAGAACACTGAAGCTTTCTTT.

CDR3 amino acids: CASSLRLNLGFNEQFF. The CDR3 bases are TGTGCCAGCAGTTTGAGGCTAAATCTGGGTTTCAATGAGCAGTTCTTC. The gene calls are TRBV28 and TRBJ2-1; D unresolved. Trimming shortened V by 3 bases and J by 6 bases, and 18 bases separated the two germline ends. Germline assignment: CDR1 MDHEN and CDR2 SYDVKM. This CDR3 spans 16 amino acids. Based on the CDR3 plus reference TRBV28 and TRBJ2-1, the full variable domain is DVKVTQSSRYLVKRTGEKVFLECVQDMDHENMFWYRQDPGLGLRLIYFSYDVKMKEKGDIPEGYSVSREKKERFSLILESASTNQTSMYLCASSLRLNLGFNEQFFGPGTRLTVL.

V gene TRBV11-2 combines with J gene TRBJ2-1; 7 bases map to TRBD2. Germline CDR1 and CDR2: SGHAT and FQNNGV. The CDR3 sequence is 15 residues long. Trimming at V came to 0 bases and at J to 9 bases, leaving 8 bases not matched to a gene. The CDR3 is CASSLEAGLLGEQFF. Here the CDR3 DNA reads TGTGCCAGCAGCTTAGAGGCGGGACTACTTGGTGAGCAGTTCTTC.

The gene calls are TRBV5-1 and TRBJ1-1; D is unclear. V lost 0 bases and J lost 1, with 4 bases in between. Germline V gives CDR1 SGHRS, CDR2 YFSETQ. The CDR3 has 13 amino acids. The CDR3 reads CASSLAQNTEAFF. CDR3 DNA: TGCGCCAGCAGCTTGGCACAGAACACTGAAGCTTTCTTT.